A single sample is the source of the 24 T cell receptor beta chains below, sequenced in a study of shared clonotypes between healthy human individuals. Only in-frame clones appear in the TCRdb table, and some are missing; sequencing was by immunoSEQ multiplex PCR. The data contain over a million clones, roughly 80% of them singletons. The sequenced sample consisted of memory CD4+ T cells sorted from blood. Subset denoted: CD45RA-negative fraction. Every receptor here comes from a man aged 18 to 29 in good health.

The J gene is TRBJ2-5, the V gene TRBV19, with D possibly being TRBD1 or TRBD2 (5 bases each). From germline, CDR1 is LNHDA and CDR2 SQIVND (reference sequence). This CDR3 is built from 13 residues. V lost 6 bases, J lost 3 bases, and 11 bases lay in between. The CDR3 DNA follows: TGTGCCAGTAGCCGCAGAGGGGAAGAGACCCAGTACTTC. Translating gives CASSRRGEETQYF.

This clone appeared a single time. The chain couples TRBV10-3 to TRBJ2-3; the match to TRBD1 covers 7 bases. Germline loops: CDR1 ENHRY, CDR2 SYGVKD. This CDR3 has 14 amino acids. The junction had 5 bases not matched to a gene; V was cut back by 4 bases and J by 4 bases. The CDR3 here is CAISAQGVSDTQYF. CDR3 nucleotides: TGTGCCATCAGTGCGCAGGGGGTCTCAGATACGCAGTATTTT.

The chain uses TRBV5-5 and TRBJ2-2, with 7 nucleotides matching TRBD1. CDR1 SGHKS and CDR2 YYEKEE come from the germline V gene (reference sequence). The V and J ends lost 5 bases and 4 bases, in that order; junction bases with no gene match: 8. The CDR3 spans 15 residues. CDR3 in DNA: TGTGCCAGCAGACCCGGACAGGTGCCCACCGGGGAGCTGTTTTTT. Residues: CASRPGQVPTGELFF.

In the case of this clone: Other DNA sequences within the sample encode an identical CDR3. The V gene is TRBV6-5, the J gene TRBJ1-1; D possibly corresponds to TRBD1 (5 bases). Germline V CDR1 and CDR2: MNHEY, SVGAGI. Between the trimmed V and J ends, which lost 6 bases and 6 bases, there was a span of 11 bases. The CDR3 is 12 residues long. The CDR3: CASRPGGAEAFF. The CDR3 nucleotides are TGTGCCAGCAGGCCCGGGGGAGCTGAAGCTTTCTTT.

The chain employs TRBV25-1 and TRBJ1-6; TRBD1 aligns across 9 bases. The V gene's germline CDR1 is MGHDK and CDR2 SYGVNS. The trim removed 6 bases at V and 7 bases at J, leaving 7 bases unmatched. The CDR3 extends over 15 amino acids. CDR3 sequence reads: CASSYPGTGNSPLHF. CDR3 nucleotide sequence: TGTGCCAGCAGCTATCCCGGGACAGGGAATTCACCCCTCCACTTT.

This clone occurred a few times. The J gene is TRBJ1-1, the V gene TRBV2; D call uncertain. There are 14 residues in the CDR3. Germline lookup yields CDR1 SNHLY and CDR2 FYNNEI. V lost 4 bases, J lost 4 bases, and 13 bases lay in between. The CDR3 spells CASSGQAEGTEAFF. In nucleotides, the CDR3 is TGTGCCAGCAGTGGGCAGGCTGAGGGCACTGAAGCTTTCTTT.

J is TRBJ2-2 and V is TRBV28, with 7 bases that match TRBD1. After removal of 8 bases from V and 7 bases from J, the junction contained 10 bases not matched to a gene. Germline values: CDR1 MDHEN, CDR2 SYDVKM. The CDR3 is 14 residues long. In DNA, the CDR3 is TGTGCCAGCTCATCTAGGGGGCAGAGCGGGGAGCTGTTTTTT. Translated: CASSSRGQSGELFF.

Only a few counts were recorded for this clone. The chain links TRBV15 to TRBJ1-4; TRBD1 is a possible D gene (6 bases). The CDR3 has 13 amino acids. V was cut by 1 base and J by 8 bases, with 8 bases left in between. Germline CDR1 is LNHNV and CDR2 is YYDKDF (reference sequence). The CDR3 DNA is TGTGCCACCAGCAGAGGGGGGCAGGAAAAACTGTTTTTT. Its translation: CATSRGGQEKLFF.

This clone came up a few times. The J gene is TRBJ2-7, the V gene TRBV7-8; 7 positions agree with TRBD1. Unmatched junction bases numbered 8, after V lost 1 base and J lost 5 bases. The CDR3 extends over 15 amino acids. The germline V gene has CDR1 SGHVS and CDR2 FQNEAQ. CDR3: CASSLGGQDHNEQYF. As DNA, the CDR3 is TGTGCCAGCAGCTTAGGCGGACAGGATCACAACGAGCAGTACTTC.

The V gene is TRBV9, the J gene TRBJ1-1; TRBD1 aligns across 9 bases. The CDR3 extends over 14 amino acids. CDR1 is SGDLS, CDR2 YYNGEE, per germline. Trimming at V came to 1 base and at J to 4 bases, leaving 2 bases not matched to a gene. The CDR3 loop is CASSVLGQGTEAFF. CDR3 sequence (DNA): TGTGCCAGCAGCGTATTGGGACAGGGCACTGAAGCTTTCTTT.

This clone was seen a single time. CDR3 nucleotides: TGTGCCAGCAGCTCCGGGACAGGGGGGGTCGATGAGCAGTTCTTC. It codes for CASSSGTGGVDEQFF. J is TRBJ2-1 and V is TRBV11-3; 11 bases fit TRBD1. Germline V gives CDR1 SGHNT, CDR2 YENEEA. CDR3 size: 15 residues. V dropped 4 bases and J dropped 8; count of bases not matched to a gene: 7.

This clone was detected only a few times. CDR3 bases: TGTGCCAGCAGTTTAGGTTTTGGGACTGAAGCTTTCTTT. This encodes CASSLGFGTEAFF. The chain recombines TRBV6-5 with TRBJ1-1; D remains ambiguous. Germline V lookup: CDR1 MNHEY, CDR2 SVGAGI. This CDR3 has 13 residues. The germline V and J ends were trimmed by 4 bases and 5 bases, with 11 bases remaining between them.

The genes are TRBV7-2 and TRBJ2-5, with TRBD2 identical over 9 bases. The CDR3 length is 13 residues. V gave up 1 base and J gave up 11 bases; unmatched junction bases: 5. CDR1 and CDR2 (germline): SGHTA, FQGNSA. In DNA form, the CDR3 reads TGTGCCAGCAGCTTAGGGACTAGCGAGCTGCAGTACTTC. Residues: CASSLGTSELQYF.

As DNA, the CDR3 is TGTGCCAGCAGCTTAGCGGACTCAACGTACTTC. Translating gives CASSLADSTYF. The genes are TRBV7-9 and TRBJ2-4; D is possibly TRBD2 (5 bases). The CDR3 runs to 11 residues. V dropped 0 bases and J dropped 15 bases, with 9 bases sitting between them. CDR1 SEHNR and CDR2 FQNEAQ come from the germline V gene (reference sequence).

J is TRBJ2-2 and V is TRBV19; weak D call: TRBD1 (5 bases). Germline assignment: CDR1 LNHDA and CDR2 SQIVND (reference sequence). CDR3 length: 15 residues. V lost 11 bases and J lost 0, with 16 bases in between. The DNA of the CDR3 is TGTGCCGCTCTCGACAGAGCAGCGAACACCGGGGAGCTGTTTTTT. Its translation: CAALDRAANTGELFF.

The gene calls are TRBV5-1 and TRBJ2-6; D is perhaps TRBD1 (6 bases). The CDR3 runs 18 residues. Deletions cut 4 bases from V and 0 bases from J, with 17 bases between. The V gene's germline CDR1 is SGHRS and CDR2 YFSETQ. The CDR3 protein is CASSALTGRSSGANVLTF. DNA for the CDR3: TGCGCCAGCAGCGCCCTGACAGGTCGCAGCTCTGGGGCCAACGTCCTGACTTTC.

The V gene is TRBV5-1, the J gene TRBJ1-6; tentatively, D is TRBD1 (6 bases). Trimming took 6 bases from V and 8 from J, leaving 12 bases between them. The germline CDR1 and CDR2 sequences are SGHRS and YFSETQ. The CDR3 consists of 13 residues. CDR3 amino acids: CASTLNRDSPLHF. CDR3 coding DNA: TGCGCCAGCACCCTGAACAGGGATTCACCCCTCCACTTT.

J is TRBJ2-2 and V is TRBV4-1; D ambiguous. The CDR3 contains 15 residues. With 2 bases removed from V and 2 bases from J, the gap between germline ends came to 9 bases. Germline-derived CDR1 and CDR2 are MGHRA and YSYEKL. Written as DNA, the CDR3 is TGCGCCAGCAGCCAATACCCCCCTAACACCGGGGAGCTGTTTTTT. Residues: CASSQYPPNTGELFF.

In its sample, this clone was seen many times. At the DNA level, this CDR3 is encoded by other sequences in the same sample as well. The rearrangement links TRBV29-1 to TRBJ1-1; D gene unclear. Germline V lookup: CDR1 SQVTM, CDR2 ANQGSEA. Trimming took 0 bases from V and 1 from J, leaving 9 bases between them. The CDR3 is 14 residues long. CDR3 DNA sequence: TGCAGCGTTGAAGACACGGGCCCGAACACTGAAGCTTTCTTT. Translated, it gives CSVEDTGPNTEAFF.

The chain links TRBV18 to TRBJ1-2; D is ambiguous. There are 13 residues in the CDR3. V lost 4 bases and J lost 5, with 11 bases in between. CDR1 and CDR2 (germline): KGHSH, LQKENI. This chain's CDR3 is CASSHPLSYGYTF. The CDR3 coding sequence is TGTGCCAGCTCACACCCATTGAGTTATGGCTACACCTTC.

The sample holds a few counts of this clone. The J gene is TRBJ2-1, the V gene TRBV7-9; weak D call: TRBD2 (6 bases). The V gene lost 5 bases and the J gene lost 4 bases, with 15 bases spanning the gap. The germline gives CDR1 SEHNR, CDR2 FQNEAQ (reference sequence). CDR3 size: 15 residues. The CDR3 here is CASSGGGVHYNEQFF. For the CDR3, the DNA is TGTGCCAGCAGCGGAGGAGGGGTTCATTACAATGAGCAGTTCTTC.

The CDR3 DNA sequence: TGTGCCAGCAGCTTCCAGGGGAATACTTCACCCCTCCACTTT. Its translation is CASSFQGNTSPLHF. This sequence joins TRBV5-6 and TRBJ1-6, with D tentatively TRBD1 (6 bases). This CDR3 has 14 amino acids. The germline V and J ends were trimmed by 2 bases and 9 bases, with 12 bases remaining between them. Germline V lookup: CDR1 SGHDT, CDR2 YYEEEE.

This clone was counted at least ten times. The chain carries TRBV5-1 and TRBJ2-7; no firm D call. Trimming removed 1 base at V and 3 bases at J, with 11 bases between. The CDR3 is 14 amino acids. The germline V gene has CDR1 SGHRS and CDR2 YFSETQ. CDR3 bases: TGCGCCAGCAGCTTGATGGATTACCTCTACGAGCAGTACTTC. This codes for CASSLMDYLYEQYF. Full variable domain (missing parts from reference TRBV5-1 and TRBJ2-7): KAGVTQTPRYLIKTRGQQVTLSCSPISGHRSVSWYQQTPGQGLQFLFEYFSETQRNKGNFPGRFSGRQFSNSRSEMNVSTLELGDSALYLCASSLMDYLYEQYFGPGTRLTVT.

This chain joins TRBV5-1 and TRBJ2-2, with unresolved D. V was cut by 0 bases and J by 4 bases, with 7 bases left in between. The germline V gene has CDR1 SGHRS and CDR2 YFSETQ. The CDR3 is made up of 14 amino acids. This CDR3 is CASSLELTTGELFF. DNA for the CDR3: TGCGCCAGCAGCTTGGAGTTGACCACCGGGGAGCTGTTTTTT. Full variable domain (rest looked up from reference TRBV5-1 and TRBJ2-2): KAGVTQTPRYLIKTRGQQVTLSCSPISGHRSVSWYQQTPGQGLQFLFEYFSETQRNKGNFPGRFSGRQFSNSRSEMNVSTLELGDSALYLCASSLELTTGELFFGEGSRLTVL.